Detailed here is one T cell receptor beta chain. What it binds is unknown. CDR1 is MDHEN, CDR2 SYDVKM, per germline. The CDR3 totals 15 residues. Between the trimmed V and J ends, which lost 5 bases and 8 bases, there was a span of 21 bases. The immunoSEQ assay was version 4, run in survey mode. Data came from immunoSEQ multiplex PCR; TCRdb stores just in-frame clones and leaves some out. This repertoire shows over 35,000 clones, roughly 90% found once; its top ten account for just over 1%. This entry comes from a study of persistence of HIV-infected CD4 T cells. Cells were stimulated nonspecifically with anti-CD3/anti-CD28 magnetic beads. Responding CD4+ T cells were sorted by upregulation of both CD40 ligand and CD69.

The material was CD4+ T cells sorted from PBMCs after roughly 18-hour stimulation, obtained from a patient who received antiretroviral therapy. V is TRBV28 and J is TRBJ1-2; D might be TRBD1 (6 bases). The TCR originated in an adult man with HIV who was CMV-seropositive. CDR3 DNA: TGTGCCAGCAGTGAGCCCCCGGGGGGCGCCAGGGGCTACACCTTC. It yields the protein CASSEPPGGARGYTF.